Listed below are T cell receptor beta chains from one sample, sequenced in a study of vaccination effects on CD4 cells after COVID-19. Generated by immunoSEQ multiplex PCR, the TCRdb table keeps only in-frame clones and is missing some. The sample has some 47,000 clones, under 80% seen once; the top ten hold around 6.3%. No antigen has been assigned to these receptors. The source material was CD4+ T cells from PBMCs cultured without peptide, sampled after COVID-19 vaccination. All receptors come from a human donor who received a COVID-19 vaccine. The CDR3 runs from the conserved cysteine through the conserved F or W. A D gene is named only where the DNA matches it firmly. Only some rows state a clone size, as once, few, many or a class for expanded clones.

CDR3aa: CASSLLGEQYF
CDR3nt: TGTGCCAGTAGTCTTCTGGGGGAGCAGTACTTC
abundance: .
d_gene: .
j_gene: TRBJ2-7
v_gene: TRBV19

CDR3aa: CASSYEQDNYGYTF
CDR3nt: TGTGCCAGCAGTTACGAACAGGATAACTATGGCTACACCTTC
abundance: few
d_gene: .
j_gene: TRBJ1-2
v_gene: TRBV6-5

CDR3aa: CSAGDNAQETQYF
CDR3nt: TGCAGCGCTGGGGACAATGCCCAAGAGACCCAGTACTTC
abundance: few
d_gene: .
j_gene: TRBJ2-5
v_gene: TRBV29-1

CDR3aa: CASSPWTSGAPDF
CDR3nt: TGTGCCAGCAGCCCATGGACTAGCGGGGCCCCAGACTTC
abundance: .
d_gene: TRBD2
j_gene: TRBJ2-4
v_gene: TRBV9

CDR3aa: CASSPQTNTEAFF
CDR3nt: TGTGCCAGCAGCCCACAGACCAACACTGAAGCTTTCTTT
abundance: .
d_gene: .
j_gene: TRBJ1-1
v_gene: TRBV5-4

CDR3aa: CASSLSINTGELFF
CDR3nt: TGCGCCAGCAGCTTGTCGATCAACACCGGGGAGCTGTTTTTT
abundance: .
d_gene: .
j_gene: TRBJ2-2
v_gene: TRBV5-1

CDR3aa: CASSFGAHVYTF
CDR3nt: TGTGCCAGCAGTTTCGGGGCACATGTCTACACCTTC
abundance: .
d_gene: .
j_gene: TRBJ1-2
v_gene: TRBV25-1

CDR3aa: CATQRGRGDSPLHF
CDR3nt: TGTGCCACCCAACGCGGCCGCGGGGATTCACCCCTCCACTTT
abundance: .
d_gene: .
j_gene: TRBJ1-6
v_gene: TRBV19

CDR3aa: CASSPDNYYGYTF
CDR3nt: TGTGCCAGTAGTCCAGACAATTACTATGGCTACACCTTC
abundance: .
d_gene: .
j_gene: TRBJ1-2
v_gene: TRBV19

CDR3aa: CASRRSGIGGETQYF
CDR3nt: TGTGCCAGCAGGAGGAGCGGGATCGGGGGAGAGACCCAGTACTTC
abundance: .
d_gene: TRBD2
j_gene: TRBJ2-5
v_gene: TRBV25-1

CDR3aa: CASKGNVNTEAFF
CDR3nt: TGCGCCAGCAAAGGGAATGTGAACACTGAAGCTTTCTTT
abundance: .
d_gene: .
j_gene: TRBJ1-1
v_gene: TRBV5-1

CDR3aa: CASSVGTLNEKLFF
CDR3nt: TGTGCCAGCAGCGTAGGGACCCTTAATGAAAAACTGTTTTTT
abundance: .
d_gene: .
j_gene: TRBJ1-4
v_gene: TRBV9

CDR3aa: CASSAHRGTGEQYF
CDR3nt: TGTGCCAGCAGTGCGCACAGGGGGACGGGGGAGCAGTACTTC
abundance: .
d_gene: TRBD1
j_gene: TRBJ2-7
v_gene: TRBV6-6

CDR3aa: CASSQGEGGQGAKGYTF
CDR3nt: TGTGCCAGCAGCCAAGGCGAAGGGGGACAGGGGGCTAAGGGCTACACCTTC
abundance: .
d_gene: TRBD1
j_gene: TRBJ1-2
v_gene: TRBV4-2

CDR3aa: CASSYSFLQDGTEAFF
CDR3nt: TGTGCCAGCAGTTACTCTTTTTTACAGGACGGCACTGAAGCTTTCTTT
abundance: .
d_gene: .
j_gene: TRBJ1-1
v_gene: TRBV6-5

CDR3aa: CASSRGTATLGNEQFF
CDR3nt: TGCGCCAGCAGCCGCGGGACAGCAACCTTGGGGAATGAGCAGTTCTTC
abundance: .
d_gene: .
j_gene: TRBJ2-1
v_gene: TRBV5-1

CDR3aa: CASSSFRDNGGEQYF
CDR3nt: TGTGCCAGCAGCTCCTTCAGGGATAACGGTGGCGAGCAGTACTTC
abundance: once
d_gene: .
j_gene: TRBJ2-7
v_gene: TRBV7-9

CDR3aa: CASSLDWDRGRSDTQYF
CDR3nt: TGTGCCAGCAGCTTAGACTGGGACAGGGGGCGTTCAGATACGCAGTATTTT
abundance: few
d_gene: TRBD1
j_gene: TRBJ2-3
v_gene: TRBV7-9

CDR3aa: CASSRQGQGTEAFF
CDR3nt: TGCGCCAGCAGCCGACAGGGGCAGGGCACTGAAGCTTTCTTT
abundance: .
d_gene: TRBD1
j_gene: TRBJ1-1
v_gene: TRBV5-1

CDR3aa: CASSRRVSAGVLIAGLGELFF
CDR3nt: TGTGCCAGCAGCCGCAGAGTGTCAGCGGGGGTCCTAATAGCGGGCCTCGGGGAGCTGTTTTTT
abundance: few
d_gene: TRBD2
j_gene: TRBJ2-2
v_gene: TRBV3-1/TRBV3-2

CDR3aa: CASSQVSGQGGYTF
CDR3nt: TGTGCCAGCAGCCAAGTATCGGGACAGGGAGGCTACACCTTC
abundance: .
d_gene: TRBD1
j_gene: TRBJ1-2
v_gene: TRBV3-1/TRBV3-2

CDR3aa: CASSGITYRGKNYEQYF
CDR3nt: TGTGCCAGTAGTGGGATAACCTACAGGGGGAAGAATTACGAGCAGTACTTC
abundance: .
d_gene: TRBD1
j_gene: TRBJ2-7
v_gene: TRBV19

CDR3aa: CASSQGTGWSYEQYF
CDR3nt: TGTGCCAGCAGCCAAGGAACAGGGTGGTCCTACGAGCAGTACTTC
abundance: .
d_gene: .
j_gene: TRBJ2-7
v_gene: TRBV3-1/TRBV3-2

CDR3aa: CASSVGGGGTDTQYF
CDR3nt: TGCGCCAGCAGTGTAGGGGGGGGAGGCACAGATACGCAGTATTTT
abundance: few
d_gene: .
j_gene: TRBJ2-3
v_gene: TRBV10-1